One and the same sample provided the 24 T cell receptor beta chains below, sequenced in a study of cytomegalovirus exposure and HLA in healthy donors. PCR was performed using 60 Vbeta and 13 Jbeta primers. The repertoire was sequenced with immunoSEQ multiplex PCR; TCRdb's copy has only in-frame clones and lacks some. This table has about 130,000 clones, around 80% appearing once. Material for sequencing was PBMCs. Source of these receptors: a young man in good health.

In its sample, this clone was seen once. The J gene is TRBJ2-1, the V gene TRBV5-8, with 8 bases fitting TRBD1. The CDR3 runs to 16 residues. The junction had 7 bases not matched to a gene; V was cut back by 1 base and J by 4 bases. Germline CDR1 SGHTS, CDR2 YDEGEE. The CDR3 coding sequence is TGTGCCAGCAGCTTGTCTCCGGGACAGGCGTACAATGAGCAGTTCTTC. Its translation: CASSLSPGQAYNEQFF.

The V gene is TRBV7-9, the J gene TRBJ2-1, with TRBD1 as a possible D gene (6 bases). The CDR3 spans 14 residues. The germline V gene encodes CDR1 SEHNR and CDR2 FQNEAQ (reference sequence). CDR3 DNA: TGTTCCGTGCGACTGGGGGCTGGCCACAATGAGCAGTTCTTC. This codes for CSVRLGAGHNEQFF.

The rearrangement joins TRBV11-3 to TRBJ2-1, with D hard to call. With 0 bases removed from V and 8 bases from J, the gap between germline ends came to 11 bases. The CDR3 totals 14 residues. Per germline, CDR1 SGHNT and CDR2 YENEEA. CDR3 region: CASSLDLAFDEQFF. The CDR3 DNA reads as TGTGCCAGCAGCTTAGACTTGGCTTTTGATGAGCAGTTCTTC.

The chain joins TRBV30 to TRBJ2-2; 12 positions agree with TRBD1. Looked up from germline, CDR1 is GTSNPN and CDR2 is SVGIG (reference sequence). This CDR3 has 13 residues. The V gene end was trimmed by 8 bases and the J gene end by 5 bases; junction bases not matched to a gene: 3. The DNA for the CDR3 is TGTGCCGGGGACAGGGGGCCGACCGGGGAGCTGTTTTTT. Protein sequence: CAGDRGPTGELFF.

This chain uses TRBV7-9 with TRBJ1-1, with D possibly TRBD1 on 5 matching bases. The CDR3 has 14 amino acids. The germline CDR1 and CDR2 sequences are SEHNR and FQNEAQ (reference sequence). Trimming stripped 0 bases from V and 5 bases from J, with 10 bases between. The CDR3 loop is CASSLAGEATEAFF. The DNA for the CDR3 is TGTGCCAGCAGCTTAGCAGGGGAAGCTACTGAAGCTTTCTTT.

This clone was counted once. The chain joins TRBV28 to TRBJ1-2; 8 nucleotides line up with TRBD1. Germline trimming cut 6 bases from V and 7 bases from J; bases unmatched to any gene: 10. CDR3 length equals 14 residues. CDR1 and CDR2 from the germline V gene are MDHEN and SYDVKM. Written as DNA, the CDR3 is TGTGCCAGCAGCTCCACCGGGACAGGAGGTGGCTACACCTTC. Translated: CASSSTGTGGGYTF.

V and J are TRBV5-5 and TRBJ2-7; TRBD2 is a possible D gene (6 bases). CDR1 is SGHKS and CDR2 is YYEKEE in the germline V gene (reference sequence). V lost 2 bases and J lost 3, with 12 bases in between. CDR3 length equals 14 residues. The CDR3 DNA follows: TGTGCCAGCAGCTTCTTCGGGGGAAGCTACGAGCAGTACTTC. It specifies CASSFFGGSYEQYF.

A note on this clone: At one boundary the junction diverges from the germline segment, which might be a read error. The chain links TRBV7-9 to TRBJ2-3; 7 positions match TRBD2. The CDR3 is 15 residues long. Germline V gene sequence: CDR1 SEHNR, CDR2 FQNEAQ (reference sequence). The CDR3 sequence: CSSSARLASTDTQYF. CDR3 DNA sequence: TGTTCCAGCAGCGCACGACTAGCTAGCACAGATACGCAGTATTTT.

This clone was detected a few times. The CDR3 region has the DNA TGTGCCTGGAGTTGGGGGGGCGGACAGCCCCAGCATTTT. It yields the protein CAWSWGGGQPQHF. The chain has TRBV30 and TRBJ1-5, with TRBD1 as a possible D gene (6 bases). The CDR3 covers 13 residues. The germline V gene encodes CDR1 GTSNPN and CDR2 SVGIG (reference sequence). Trimming pared 2 bases from V and 7 bases from J, leaving 12 bases between.

CDR3 residues: CASSPRYTYEQYF. For the CDR3, the DNA is TGTGCCAGCAGTCCCAGATATACCTACGAGCAGTACTTC. The rearrangement joins TRBV28 to TRBJ2-7, with D unresolved. V shed 5 bases and J shed 2 bases, with 10 bases lying between them. Germline loops: CDR1 MDHEN, CDR2 SYDVKM. The CDR3 totals 13 residues.

The chain employs TRBV18 and TRBJ2-7, with TRBD2 identical over 11 bases. This CDR3 comprises 15 residues. V lost 3 bases, J lost 9 bases, and 10 bases stayed unmatched. Germline V gene lookup returns CDR1 KGHSH and CDR2 LQKENI. This chain's CDR3 is CASSPPGLAAWVQYF. The CDR3 region has the DNA TGTGCCAGCTCACCTCCGGGACTAGCGGCCTGGGTGCAGTACTTC.

This rearrangement joins TRBV4-1 to TRBJ2-1, with 11 positions matching TRBD1. Germline lookup yields CDR1 MGHRA and CDR2 YSYEKL. Losses at the gene ends were 4 bases for V and 15 bases for J; bases not matched to a gene: 14. CDR3 length equals 15 residues. The CDR3 region is CASSRTGGPNGHPFF. The CDR3 nucleotides read TGCGCCAGCAGCCGGACAGGGGGCCCGAACGGGCACCCGTTCTTC.

The chain recombines TRBV7-9 with TRBJ2-7; the match to TRBD2 covers 8 bases. Per germline, CDR1 SEHNR and CDR2 FQNEAQ (reference sequence). This CDR3 is 12 amino acids long. With 8 bases clipped from V and 4 bases from J, the junction kept 4 bases outside the gene matches. CDR3 protein: CASRGGRYEQYF. The CDR3 coding sequence is TGTGCCAGCCGGGGCGGGAGGTACGAGCAGTACTTC.

The rearrangement uses TRBV25-1 and TRBJ2-6; D is uncertain. Germline CDR1 MGHDK, CDR2 SYGVNS. The V gene lost 8 bases and the J gene lost 0 bases, with 8 bases spanning the gap. This CDR3 is 14 amino acids long. CDR3 nucleotides: TGTGCCAGCCTTAGAGGCTCTGGGGCCAACGTCCTGACTTTC. The encoded protein is CASLRGSGANVLTF.

The J gene is TRBJ1-1, the V gene TRBV10-2, with D perhaps matching TRBD1 (6 bases). V was trimmed by 4 bases and J by 5 bases, leaving 14 bases between them. This CDR3 contains 14 residues. Germline values: CDR1 WSHSY, CDR2 SAAADI. The CDR3 protein is CASSVGGRRTEAFF. The CDR3 bases are TGCGCCAGCAGTGTGGGGGGGCGGAGAACTGAAGCTTTCTTT.

The chain uses TRBV28 and TRBJ1-5, with a tentative D call TRBD1 (6 bases). The CDR3 consists of 16 residues. V dropped 4 bases and J dropped 0 bases, with 13 bases sitting between them. CDR1 is MDHEN, CDR2 SYDVKM, per germline. CDR3 DNA: TGTGCCAGCAGTTACGGCAGGGGTTATAGCAATCAGCCCCAGCATTTT. It is translated as CASSYGRGYSNQPQHF. Using reference TRBV28 and TRBJ1-5 for the parts outside the CDR3, the full variable domain is DVKVTQSSRYLVKRTGEKVFLECVQDMDHENMFWYRQDPGLGLRLIYFSYDVKMKEKGDIPEGYSVSREKKERFSLILESASTNQTSMYLCASSYGRGYSNQPQHFGDGTRLSIL.

The V and J genes are TRBV5-6 and TRBJ2-4; D not certain. Per the germline V gene, CDR1 is SGHDT and CDR2 is YYEEEE. The CDR3 loop spans 11 amino acids. V was clipped by 2 bases and J by 7 bases, with 4 bases between them. CDR3 loop: CASSFMNIQYF. For the CDR3, the DNA is TGTGCCAGCAGCTTTATGAACATTCAGTACTTC.

This clone has a handful of counts. The rearrangement uses TRBV2 and TRBJ2-7; 7 nucleotides line up with TRBD2. CDR1 is SNHLY and CDR2 is FYNNEI in the germline V gene. The CDR3 totals 15 residues. V shed 11 bases, J shed 2 bases, and the junction held 15 bases outside the gene matches. This CDR3 reads CAAREVAVNTYEQYF. The CDR3 DNA is TGTGCCGCTCGGGAGGTAGCGGTAAATACCTACGAGCAGTACTTC.

This clone was counted a single time. The chain couples TRBV27 to TRBJ1-1, with D perhaps TRBD1 (6 bases). V was clipped by 9 bases and J by 0 bases, with 38 bases between them. Per the germline V gene, CDR1 is MNHEY and CDR2 is SMNVEV (reference sequence). This CDR3 contains 22 residues. The CDR3 spells CARLGPSRGGERPRMMNTEAFF. The CDR3 DNA reads TGTGCCAGACTAGGACCCTCCAGGGGTGGGGAGCGGCCGCGGATGATGAACACTGAAGCTTTCTTT.

Comment on this clone: The same CDR3 can be traced to other DNA sequences in this sample. V usage is TRBV10-1 and J usage is TRBJ2-3, with TRBD2 as a possible D gene (6 bases). The ends were cut back, 0 bases at V and 10 bases at J, with 20 bases in the middle. The CDR3 length is 16 residues. In germline, CDR1 is WNHNN, CDR2 SYGVQD (reference sequence). The CDR3, as DNA: TGCGCCAGCAGTGAGTCAGGACTCCAAACGGGGGATGCGCAGTATTTT. It specifies CASSESGLQTGDAQYF.

The V call is TRBV4-3, the J call TRBJ2-7, with 9 bases lining up with TRBD2. From germline, CDR1 is LGHNA and CDR2 YSLEER. The CDR3 runs 14 residues. The V and J ends lost 3 bases and 6 bases, in that order; junction bases with no gene match: 6. The DNA of the CDR3 is TGCGCCAGCAGCCAGGGGACTAGCTTAGGCGAGCAGTACTTC. Its translation: CASSQGTSLGEQYF.

Worth noting for this clone: A read error may produce the germline difference seen at one junction end. V and J are TRBV7-9 and TRBJ2-1; TRBD2 aligns across 15 bases. The germline gives CDR1 SEHNR, CDR2 FQNEAQ (reference sequence). CDR3 length: 16 residues. This CDR3 reads CSSSLLGTSGRSEQFF. In DNA, the CDR3 is TGTTCCAGCAGCCTACTAGGGACTAGCGGGAGGAGTGAGCAGTTCTTC.

The chain has TRBV5-1 and TRBJ2-1, with D possibly being TRBD1 (5 bases). The V gene lost 3 bases and the J gene lost 5 bases, with 27 bases spanning the gap. CDR1 and CDR2 (germline): SGHRS, YFSETQ. This CDR3 region has 19 residues. DNA of the CDR3: TGCGCCAGCAGCTCCAGACAGCTCCAGTCTATAAGGGGTAACAATGAGCAGTTCTTC. Translated, it gives CASSSRQLQSIRGNNEQFF.

The V call is TRBV5-4, the J call TRBJ2-2; a possible D gene is TRBD2 (5 bases). Germline CDR1 SGHNT, CDR2 YYREEE (reference sequence). V was trimmed by 3 bases and J by 1 base, leaving 10 bases between them. The CDR3 has 15 residues. The CDR3 DNA is TGTGCCAGCAGCTGGACTCTAGAGAACACCGGGGAGCTGTTTTTT. Translation gives CASSWTLENTGELFF.